This T cell receptor (beta chain) was observed in a study of blood T cell repertoires in COVID-19. For the study at large: The United States, Italy and Spain supplied acute and convalescent COVID-19 samples. Nucleic acid was either cDNA or gDNA, and it came from T cells, B-cell-depleted T cells, or PBMCs.

J gave up 1 base and V 5 bases, and 15 bases lay outside the gene matches. The V gene's germline CDR1 is MNHEY and CDR2 SMNVEV (reference sequence). The CDR3 spans 19 residues. In the authors' workflow: It was from reference gene primer amplification that nucleated cell counts were estimated. TCRdb's table, derived via immunoSEQ multiplex PCR, lists solely in-frame clones and lacks some. The D gene and trimming were derived from the DNA, and the V and J assignments and clone size from that table. The repertoire holds a few hundred thousand clones, with 82% as singletons. The sequencing input was peripheral blood. The chain combines TRBV27 with TRBJ2-7, with 12 bases lining up with TRBD2. The sequence was obtained from a young woman with acute or convalescent COVID-19. The CDR3 nucleotides read TGTGCCAGCAGTCTGTCGGGACTAGCGGGCACTGGGGGTTCCTACGAGCAGTACTTC. This sequence encodes CASSLSGLAGTGGSYEQYF.